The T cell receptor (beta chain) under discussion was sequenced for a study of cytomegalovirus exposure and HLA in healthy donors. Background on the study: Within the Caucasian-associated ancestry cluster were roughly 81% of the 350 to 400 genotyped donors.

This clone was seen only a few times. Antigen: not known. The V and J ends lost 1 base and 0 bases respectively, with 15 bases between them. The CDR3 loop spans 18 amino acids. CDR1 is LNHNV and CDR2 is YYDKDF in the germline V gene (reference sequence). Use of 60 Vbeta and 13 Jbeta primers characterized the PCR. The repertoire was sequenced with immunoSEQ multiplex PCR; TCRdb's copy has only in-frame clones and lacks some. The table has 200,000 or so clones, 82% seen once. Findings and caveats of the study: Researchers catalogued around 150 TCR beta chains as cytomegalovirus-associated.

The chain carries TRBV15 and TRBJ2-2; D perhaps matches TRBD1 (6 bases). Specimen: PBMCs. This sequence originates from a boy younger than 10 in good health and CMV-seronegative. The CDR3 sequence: CATSRVRDTQSNTGELFF. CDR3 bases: TGTGCCACCAGCAGAGTTCGGGACACCCAATCGAACACCGGGGAGCTGTTTTTT.